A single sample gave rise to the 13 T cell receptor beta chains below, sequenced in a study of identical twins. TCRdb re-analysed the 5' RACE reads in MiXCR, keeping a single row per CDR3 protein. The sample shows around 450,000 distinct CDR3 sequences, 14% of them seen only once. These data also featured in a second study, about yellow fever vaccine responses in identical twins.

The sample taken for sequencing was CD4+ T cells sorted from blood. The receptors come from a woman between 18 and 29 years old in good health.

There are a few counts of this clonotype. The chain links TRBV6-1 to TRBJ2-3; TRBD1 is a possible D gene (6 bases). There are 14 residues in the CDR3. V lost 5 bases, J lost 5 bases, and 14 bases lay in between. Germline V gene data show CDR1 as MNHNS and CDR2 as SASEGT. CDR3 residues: CASSLDGQRDTQYF. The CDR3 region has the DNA TGTGCCAGCAGTCTGGACGGACAGCGAGATACGCAGTATTTT.

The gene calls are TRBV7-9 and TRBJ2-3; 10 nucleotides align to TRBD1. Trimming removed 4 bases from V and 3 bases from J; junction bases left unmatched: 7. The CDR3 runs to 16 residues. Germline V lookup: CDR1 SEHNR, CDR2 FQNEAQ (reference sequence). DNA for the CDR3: TGTGCCAGCAGCTATGGACAGGGGGGTGTGACAGATACGCAGTATTTT. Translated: CASSYGQGGVTDTQYF.

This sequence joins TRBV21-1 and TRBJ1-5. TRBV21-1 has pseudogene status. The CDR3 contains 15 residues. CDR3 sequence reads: CASSNPLGRDQPQHF. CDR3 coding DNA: TGTGCCAGCAGCAATCCCCTGGGGAGGGATCAGCCCCAGCATTTT.

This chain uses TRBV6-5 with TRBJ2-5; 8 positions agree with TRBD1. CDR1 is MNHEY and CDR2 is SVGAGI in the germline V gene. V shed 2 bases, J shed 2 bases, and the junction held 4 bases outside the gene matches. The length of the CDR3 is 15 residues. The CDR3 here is CASSYLTGAQETQYF. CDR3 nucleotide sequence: TGTGCCAGCAGTTACCTGACAGGGGCTCAAGAGACCCAGTACTTC.

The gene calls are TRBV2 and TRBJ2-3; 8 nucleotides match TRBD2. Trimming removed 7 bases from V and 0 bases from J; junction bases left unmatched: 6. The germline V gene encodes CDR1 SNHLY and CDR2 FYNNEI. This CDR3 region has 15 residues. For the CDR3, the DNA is TGTGCCAGCAACCACCGGGGGGGCAGCACAGATACGCAGTATTTT. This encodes CASNHRGGSTDTQYF.

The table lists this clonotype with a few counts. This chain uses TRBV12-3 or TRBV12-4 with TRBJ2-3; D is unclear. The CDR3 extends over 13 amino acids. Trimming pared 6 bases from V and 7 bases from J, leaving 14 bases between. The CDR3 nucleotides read TGTGCCAGCAGCCACCCGAACATTTATACGCAGTATTTT. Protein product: CASSHPNIYTQYF.

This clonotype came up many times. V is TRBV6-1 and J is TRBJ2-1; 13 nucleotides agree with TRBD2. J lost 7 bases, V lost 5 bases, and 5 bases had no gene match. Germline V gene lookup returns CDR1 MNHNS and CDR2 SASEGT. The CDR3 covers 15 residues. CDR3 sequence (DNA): TGTGCCAGCAGTCCCGGACTAGCGGGAGTGAATGAGCAGTTCTTC. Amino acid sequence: CASSPGLAGVNEQFF.

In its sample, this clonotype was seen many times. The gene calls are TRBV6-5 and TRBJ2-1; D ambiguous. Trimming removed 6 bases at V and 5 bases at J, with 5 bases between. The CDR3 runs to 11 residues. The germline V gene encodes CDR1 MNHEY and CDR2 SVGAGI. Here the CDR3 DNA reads TGTGCCAGCAGCCGAGACAATGAGCAGTTCTTC. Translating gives CASSRDNEQFF.

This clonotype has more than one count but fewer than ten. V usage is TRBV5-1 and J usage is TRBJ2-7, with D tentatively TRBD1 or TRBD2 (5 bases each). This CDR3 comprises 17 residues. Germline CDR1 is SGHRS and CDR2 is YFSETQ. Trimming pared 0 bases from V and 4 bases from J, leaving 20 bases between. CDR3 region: CASSLVGVESGLYEQYF. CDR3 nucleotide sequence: TGCGCCAGCAGCTTGGTTGGTGTGGAATCGGGGCTTTACGAGCAGTACTTC.

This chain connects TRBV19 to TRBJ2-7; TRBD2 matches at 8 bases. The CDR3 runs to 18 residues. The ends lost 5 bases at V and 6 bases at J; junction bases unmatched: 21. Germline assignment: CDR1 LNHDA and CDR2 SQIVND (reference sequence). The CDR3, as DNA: TGTGCCAGTAGTGCTTCGGTAGCGGGAACCCTCCTTTCGCTCGAGCAGTACTTC. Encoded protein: CASSASVAGTLLSLEQYF.

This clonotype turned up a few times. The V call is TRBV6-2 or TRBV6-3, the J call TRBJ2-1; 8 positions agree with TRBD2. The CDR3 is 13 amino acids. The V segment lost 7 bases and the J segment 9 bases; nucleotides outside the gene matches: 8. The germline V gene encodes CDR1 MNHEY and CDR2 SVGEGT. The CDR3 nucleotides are TGTGCCAGCAAGATCGGCGGGAGGACTGAGCAGTTCTTC. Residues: CASKIGGRTEQFF.

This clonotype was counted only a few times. This CDR3 reads CASSRVAGGCEETQYF. The CDR3 DNA reads as TGTGCCAGCAGCAGAGTAGCGGGAGGATGTGAAGAGACCCAGTACTTC. The V and J genes are TRBV21-1 and TRBJ2-5; the D segment call TRBD2 is taken from the table without a DNA check. TRBV21-1 is a pseudogene locus. This CDR3 has 16 residues.

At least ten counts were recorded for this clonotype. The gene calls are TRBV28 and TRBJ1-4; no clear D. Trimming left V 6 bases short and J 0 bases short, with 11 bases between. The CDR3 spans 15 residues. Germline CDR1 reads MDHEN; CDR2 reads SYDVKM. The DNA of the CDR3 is TGTGCCAGCAGCCGAGGACGTGCAACTAATGAAAAACTGTTTTTT. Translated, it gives CASSRGRATNEKLFF.